This T cell receptor (beta chain) was sequenced for a study of blood T cell repertoires in COVID-19 (TCRdb year 2020). Context from the whole study: Collaborator samples came from the United States, Italy and Spain and covered acute and convalescent phases of COVID-19. The material from the prospective study consisted of cDNA or gDNA derived from T cells, B-cell-depleted T cells, or PBMCs. Deeply sampled blood TCRbeta repertoires from subjects exposed to, actively infected with, or recovered from COVID-19 were included in the dataset. The repertoires were released in a freely available public database intended as a resource for research on the immune response to SARS-CoV-2. Samples were obtained from the ongoing ImmuneRACE study (first 160 participants) and from about 1,300 subjects provided by 6 global collaborators. Nearly every sample came with metadata listing a de-identified subject ID, COVID-19 status, age in years and sex. Where available, HLA class I and class II types were obtained from metadata supplied by the sample provider rather than from assay-based typing.

The immunoSEQ Assay, a bias-controlled multiplex PCR, was used to amplify TCRbeta CDR3 regions from genomic DNA. The authors' pipeline ran thus. The number of nucleated cells in each sample was estimated by amplification of reference gene primers within the assay. To quantify the absolute abundance of each unique TCRbeta CDR3 rearrangement, sequence reads were collapsed and filtered. For each sample, productive Simpson clonality was calculated as the square root of Simpson's diversity index over productive rearrangements. What TCRdb holds here is the immuneACCESS table cut down to in-frame rearrangements. Part of the clones is not present; checked against another copy, under half of the missing clones reflect an unresolved V gene, and the others are unexplained. The V and J calls and clone size come from that table; D and trimming were worked out from the DNA. The sample contains approximately 100,000 clones, roughly 82% of them found a single time. Roughly 25% of the sample belongs to the ten largest clones.

The full study reports these points: Clinical and demographic metadata were provided uncurated, with the amount varying by source and participant.

Each collaborating institution followed its own protocols to collect whole blood in K2EDTA tubes. For TCRbeta analysis, collaborators shipped samples in one of three forms: frozen whole blood, isolated PBMCs, or DNA extracted from either of those sample types. As encoded in the germline V gene, CDR1 is KGHSH while CDR2 is LQKENI. CDR3 length: 13 amino acids, cysteine to phenylalanine. The kept DNA is CDR3 alone, 39 bases in frame from the first base. Trimming at the junction amounts to 8 bases on V and 4 bases on J, and the germline ends lie 14 bases apart. With respect to this clone: Which antigen it targets is not known. It has no much larger one-base neighbor in the sample; base qualities were not kept.

Sequencing was done on a sample of peripheral blood. This receptor was identified in a man in his sixties with acute or convalescent COVID-19. Recombination joined TRBV18 with TRBJ1-2, and possibly TRBD1, on 5 matching bases. The DNA reads as follows: TGTGCCAGCCGACCTGACAGCCCCTATGGCTACACCTTC. This gives the protein CASRPDSPYGYTF.